This T cell receptor beta chain comes out of a study of control samples from healthy donors and cancer patients. Sequencing was performed with immunoSEQ multiplex PCR; in TCRdb, only in-frame clones are kept and a portion is missing. The data hold roughly 130,000 clones, with less than 90% observed a single time. The germline V gene encodes CDR1 SGHVS and CDR2 FQNEAQ. The V and J ends lost 2 bases and 3 bases respectively, with 14 bases between them. The CDR3 sequence is 16 residues long. The sample comprised blood. The source of this sequence is a young woman in good health. The J gene is TRBJ1-3, the V gene TRBV7-8; the D is unclear. The CDR3 DNA reads as TGTGCCAGCAGCTTATTCGGTACGGGAGGTGGAAACACCATATATTTT. Its protein product is CASSLFGTGGGNTIYF.